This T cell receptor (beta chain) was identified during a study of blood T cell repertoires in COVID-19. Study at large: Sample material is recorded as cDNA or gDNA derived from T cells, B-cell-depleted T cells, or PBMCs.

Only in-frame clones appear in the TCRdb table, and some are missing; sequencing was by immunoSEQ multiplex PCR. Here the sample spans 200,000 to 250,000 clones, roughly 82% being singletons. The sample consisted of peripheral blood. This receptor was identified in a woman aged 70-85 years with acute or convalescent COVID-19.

CDR3 sequence reads: CASSWTRGTEAFF. CDR3 nucleotide sequence: TGCGCCAGCAGCTGGACTCGGGGCACTGAAGCTTTCTTT. The J gene is TRBJ1-1, the V gene TRBV5-1, with unresolved D. Per the germline V gene, CDR1 is SGHRS and CDR2 is YFSETQ. The CDR3 covers 13 residues. V dropped 3 bases and J dropped 4 bases, with 10 bases sitting between them.